This T cell receptor beta chain was retrieved from a study of tumor-infiltrating lymphocytes in primary liver carcinoma. Overall study: The patients, men and women alike, were aged 30 to 69 years.

Judged by abundance, this clonotype is medium-sized. Its antigen is not known. The CDR3 covers 12 residues. Germline values: CDR1 SQVTM, CDR2 ANQGSEA. Germline trimming cut 7 bases from V and 2 bases from J; bases unmatched to any gene: 2. From roughly 0.5 ug total RNA, TCR beta cDNA was generated with a primer in the constant region. Each TCR beta library was derived from three nested multiplex PCR rounds that employed slightly modified ARM-PCR. Primers for the first two PCR rounds were TRBV1-TRBV30 forward primers and a C-beta reverse primer (around 10 cycles per round). In TCRdb, the multiplex PCR reads were re-called with MiXCR into one record per CDR3 protein. This sample has tens of thousands of distinct CDR3 sequences, with around 66% found just once. The study's findings and limits: Reduced overlap was seen in tumor-adjacent and tumor-blood pairs versus tumor region pairs.

From roughly 20-30 mg of unsorted bulk tissue, DNA and RNA were co-extracted together. Five distinct regions per tumor were sampled. This chain uses TRBV29-1 with TRBJ1-5; 7 nucleotides match TRBD1. The sequencing sample was made of liver tumor tissue from sampling region 2. Subset here: tumor region T2, inferior pole. This clonotype originated in a man aged 40-49 years with primary liver carcinoma and hepatitis B virus infection. DNA for the CDR3: TGCAGCGCCGGACAGGGCAATCAGCCCCAGCATTTT. Protein sequence: CSAGQGNQPQHF.